A selection of T cell receptor beta chains follows, all from one sample in a study of blood T cell repertoires in COVID-19. Profiling relied on immunoSEQ multiplex PCR, and the TCRdb table lists in-frame clones only, not all of them. The table includes approximately 68,000 clones, around 80% detected once. The sequencing input was peripheral blood. These receptors all stem from a human donor in a cohort sampled during active COVID-19. CDR3s include the opening cysteine and the closing phenylalanine or tryptophan. Fields, in order: CDR3 protein, clone size, D gene, V gene. A D gene is named only where the DNA matches it firmly. Clone size is stated in some rows and not others, as once, few, many or a class when expanded.

CDR3aa: CASSQDMFTEAFF
abundance: -
d_gene: -
v_gene: TRBV4-3

CDR3aa: CSVEVPTSGSREQYF
abundance: -
d_gene: TRBD2
v_gene: TRBV29-1

CDR3aa: CASSYTEGQGYEQYF
abundance: -
d_gene: TRBD1
v_gene: TRBV6-5

CDR3aa: CASKPGGNSPLHF
abundance: -
d_gene: -
v_gene: TRBV27

CDR3aa: CASSDRGLGNTIYF
abundance: -
d_gene: TRBD1
v_gene: TRBV6-1

CDR3aa: CASRSGQPGYTF
abundance: -
d_gene: TRBD1
v_gene: TRBV28

CDR3aa: CACDLVGGGEETQYF
abundance: -
d_gene: -
v_gene: TRBV30

CDR3aa: CASSISGTLDPPKETQYF
abundance: -
d_gene: -
v_gene: TRBV5-4

CDR3aa: CASSYSGKGTDTQYF
abundance: -
d_gene: TRBD2
v_gene: TRBV6-6

CDR3aa: CASSYGQGEGYTF
abundance: -
d_gene: TRBD1
v_gene: TRBV6-5

CDR3aa: CAWSSHRVTAYNEQFF
abundance: -
d_gene: -
v_gene: TRBV30

CDR3aa: CASSPTSTHEQFF
abundance: -
d_gene: -
v_gene: TRBV5-1

CDR3aa: CASSPPGLFYEQYF
abundance: -
d_gene: TRBD2
v_gene: TRBV18

CDR3aa: CASSVEGLGGETQYF
abundance: -
d_gene: TRBD2
v_gene: TRBV9

CDR3aa: CASSGSTGDSYNEQFF
abundance: -
d_gene: -
v_gene: TRBV6-1

CDR3aa: CASSQGGNTEAFF
abundance: -
d_gene: TRBD1
v_gene: TRBV9

CDR3aa: CASSQDRHYSGNTIYF
abundance: few
d_gene: -
v_gene: TRBV3-1/TRBV3-2

CDR3aa: CASTQAGRNGNEQFF
abundance: -
d_gene: TRBD2
v_gene: TRBV7-9

CDR3aa: CASSVEGQGGDEQYF
abundance: many
d_gene: TRBD1
v_gene: TRBV9

CDR3aa: CATSDLAPTRGSTDTQYF
abundance: -
d_gene: TRBD1
v_gene: TRBV24-1

CDR3aa: CASSLSGGENQPQHF
abundance: many
d_gene: -
v_gene: TRBV11-2

CDR3aa: CASSLFMGAAPGELFF
abundance: -
d_gene: -
v_gene: TRBV5-4

CDR3aa: CASSAGANTGELFF
abundance: -
d_gene: TRBD2
v_gene: TRBV19

CDR3aa: CASSPNSWGRTYEQYF
abundance: -
d_gene: -
v_gene: TRBV28

CDR3aa: CATPSRGTSGRYEQYF
abundance: -
d_gene: TRBD2
v_gene: TRBV19

CDR3aa: CASSLDGSSYNEQFF
abundance: few
d_gene: -
v_gene: TRBV5-1

CDR3aa: CASSYIGLADRNEQFF
abundance: few
d_gene: TRBD2
v_gene: TRBV5-8

CDR3aa: CASSSGTGEYRGTEAFF
abundance: -
d_gene: TRBD1
v_gene: TRBV28

CDR3aa: CAWWTPGAYNEQFF
abundance: -
d_gene: -
v_gene: TRBV30